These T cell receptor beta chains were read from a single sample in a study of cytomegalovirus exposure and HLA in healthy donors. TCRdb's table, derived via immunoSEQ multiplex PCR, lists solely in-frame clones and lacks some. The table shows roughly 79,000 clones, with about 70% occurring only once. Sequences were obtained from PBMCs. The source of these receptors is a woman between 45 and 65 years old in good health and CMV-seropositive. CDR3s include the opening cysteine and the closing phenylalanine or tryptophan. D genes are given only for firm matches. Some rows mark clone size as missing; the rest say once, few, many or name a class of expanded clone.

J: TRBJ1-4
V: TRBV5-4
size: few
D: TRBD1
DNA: TGTGCCAGCAGCTTAAAGGGGGCTGATGAAAAACTGTTTTTT
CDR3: CASSLKGADEKLFF

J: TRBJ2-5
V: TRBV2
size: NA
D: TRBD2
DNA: TGTGCCAGCAGACCTAGCGGGAGTTGGGGAGAGACCCAGTACTTC
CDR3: CASRPSGSWGETQYF

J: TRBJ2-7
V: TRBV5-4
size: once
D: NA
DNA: TGTGCCAGCAGCTTCGGGAGCTCCTACGAGCAGTACTTC
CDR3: CASSFGSSYEQYF

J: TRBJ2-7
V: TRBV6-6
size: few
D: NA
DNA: TGTGCCAGCAGTACTGAGCACGAGCAGTACTTC
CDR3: CASSTEHEQYF

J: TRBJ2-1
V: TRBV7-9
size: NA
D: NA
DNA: TGTGCCAGCAGCTTGGCGGGAACTACCTACAATGAGCAGTTCTTC
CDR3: CASSLAGTTYNEQFF

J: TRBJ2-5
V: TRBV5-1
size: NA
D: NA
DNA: TGCGCCAGCGACGCAGGGGATGGGGAGACCCAGTACTTC
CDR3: CASDAGDGETQYF

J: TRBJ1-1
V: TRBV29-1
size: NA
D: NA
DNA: TGCAGCGGGATTACTCGGGACTCCGAAGCTTTCTTT
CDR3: CSGITRDSEAFF

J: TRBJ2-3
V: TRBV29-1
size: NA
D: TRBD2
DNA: TGCAGCGTTGGGGTATTAGCGGGAGGGTCAGATACGCAGTATTTT
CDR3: CSVGVLAGGSDTQYF

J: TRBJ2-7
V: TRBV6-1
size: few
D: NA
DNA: TGTGCCAGCAGTGCGTTGACAGCGACTTACGAGCAGTACTTC
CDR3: CASSALTATYEQYF

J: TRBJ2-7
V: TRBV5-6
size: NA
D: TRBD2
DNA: TGTGCCAGCAGCTTCTTATCTAGCGGAGAATGGTCTCTAAACGAGCAGTACTTC
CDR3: CASSFLSSGEWSLNEQYF

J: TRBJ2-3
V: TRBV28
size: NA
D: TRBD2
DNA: TGTGCCAGCAGTCTCCCAACTAGCGGGAGGACAGATACGCAGTATTTT
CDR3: CASSLPTSGRTDTQYF

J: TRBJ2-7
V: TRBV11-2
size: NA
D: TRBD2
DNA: TGTGCCAGCAACCGGGGGGGCGGCGAGCAGTACTTC
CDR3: CASNRGGGEQYF

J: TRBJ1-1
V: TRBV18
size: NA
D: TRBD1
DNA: TGTGCCAGCTCACGACAGGGGGCGGGTACTGAAGCTTTCTTT
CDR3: CASSRQGAGTEAFF

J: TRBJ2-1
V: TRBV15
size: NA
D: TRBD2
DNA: TGTGCCACCAGCGGGACTAGCGGATACAATGAGCAGTTCTTC
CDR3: CATSGTSGYNEQFF

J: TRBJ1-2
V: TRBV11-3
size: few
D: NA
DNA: TGTGCCAGCAGCTTAGGAAGGGGCACTGGCTACACCTTC
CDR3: CASSLGRGTGYTF

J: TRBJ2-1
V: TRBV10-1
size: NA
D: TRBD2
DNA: TGCGCCAGCAGCTCTACTCTAGCGGGAATCAATGAGCAGTTCTTC
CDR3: CASSSTLAGINEQFF

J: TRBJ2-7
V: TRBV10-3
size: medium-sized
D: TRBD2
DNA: TGTGCCATCCGAGATAGCGGGAGGGCCTACGAGCAGTACTTC
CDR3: CAIRDSGRAYEQYF

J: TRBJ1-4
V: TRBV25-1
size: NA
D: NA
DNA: TGTGCCAGCAGTGAAACCGGCGGGGGGCGTAGAACTAATGAAAAACTGTTTTTT
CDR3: CASSETGGGRRTNEKLFF

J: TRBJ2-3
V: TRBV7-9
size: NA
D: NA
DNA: TGTGCCAGCAGCCCCCGAGGGCCAGATACGCAGTATTTT
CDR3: CASSPRGPDTQYF

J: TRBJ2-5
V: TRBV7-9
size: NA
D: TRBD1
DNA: TGTGCCAGCAGCCGCGGAGGGACAGGGTGGGAGACCCAGTACTTC
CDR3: CASSRGGTGWETQYF

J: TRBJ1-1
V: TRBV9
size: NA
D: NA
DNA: TGTGCCAGCAGCGTAGCTGGGACAGAAGCTTTCTTT
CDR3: CASSVAGTEAFF

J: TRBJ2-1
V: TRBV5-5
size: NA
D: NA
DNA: TGTGCCAGCAGCTTACAACGACTCCTGTACAATGAGCAGTTCTTC
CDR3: CASSLQRLLYNEQFF

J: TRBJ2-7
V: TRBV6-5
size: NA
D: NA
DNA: TGTGCCAGCAGTTACTCGTCTTGGACAGTTGGCGAGCAGTACTTC
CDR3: CASSYSSWTVGEQYF

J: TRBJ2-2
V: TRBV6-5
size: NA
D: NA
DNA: TGTGCCAGCGAAGAGGCGGGGACCGGGGAGCTGTTTTTT
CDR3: CASEEAGTGELFF

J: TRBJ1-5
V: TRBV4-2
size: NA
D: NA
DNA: TGTGCCAGCAGCCTATGGGAGGGACAAAATCAGCCCCAGCATTTT
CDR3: CASSLWEGQNQPQHF

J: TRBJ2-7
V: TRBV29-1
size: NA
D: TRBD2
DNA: TGCAGCGTTGAAGATCGGGGGGTAGGGTACGAGCAGTACTTC
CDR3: CSVEDRGVGYEQYF

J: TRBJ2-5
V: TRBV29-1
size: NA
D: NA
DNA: TGCAGCGTTGGGTTCGCTAGCTTGGAGACCCAGTACTTC
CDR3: CSVGFASLETQYF

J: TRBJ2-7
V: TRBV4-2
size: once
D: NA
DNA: TGTGCCAGCAGCCAAGATCGTGACAAGGCCTACGAGCAGTACTTC
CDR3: CASSQDRDKAYEQYF

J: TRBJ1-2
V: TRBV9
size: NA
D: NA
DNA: TGTGCCAGCAGCGTAGATCAGGGCGGCGGCTACACCTTC
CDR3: CASSVDQGGGYTF